Below, 30 T cell receptor beta chains from the same sample are listed, as sequenced in a study of cytomegalovirus exposure and HLA in healthy donors. 13 Jbeta primers and 60 Vbeta primers were used for the PCR. The assay was immunoSEQ multiplex PCR, and TCRdb's table has in-frame clones only and misses some. Found here are about 110,000 clones, around two thirds of them singletons; the top ten hold 3% to 4%. Sequencing used PBMCs. The receptors shown here come from a man aged 25 to 45 in good health and CMV-seropositive.

The J gene is TRBJ2-7, the V gene TRBV7-9, with D possibly being TRBD1 (5 bases). There are 13 residues in the CDR3. In germline, CDR1 is SEHNR, CDR2 FQNEAQ (reference sequence). V gave up 4 bases and J gave up 2 bases, with 9 bases separating them. CDR3 in DNA: TGTGCCAGCAGCTATTCAGGGACCTACGAGCAGTACTTC. Encoded protein: CASSYSGTYEQYF.

The chain carries TRBV5-1 and TRBJ1-2; TRBD1 agrees at 10 bases. CDR1 and CDR2 from the germline V gene are SGHRS and YFSETQ. The CDR3 has 17 amino acids. V shed 4 bases, J shed 1 base, and the junction held 10 bases outside the gene matches. CDR3 in amino acids: CASSPGQGSYYNYGYTF. The CDR3 DNA is TGCGCCAGCAGCCCGGGACAGGGGTCATATTATAACTATGGCTACACCTTC.

V is TRBV19 and J is TRBJ1-1; D is unresolved. CDR3 length: 15 amino acids. With 9 bases removed from V and 1 base from J, the gap between germline ends came to 18 bases. CDR1 and CDR2 (germline): LNHDA, SQIVND (reference sequence). DNA for the CDR3: TGTGCCAGCCCACCTCCTAACCGGGGGAACACTGAAGCTTTCTTT. The encoded protein is CASPPPNRGNTEAFF.

This clone was found a few times. CDR3 nucleotide sequence: TGTGCCAGCAGCCGGGACAGGGGCTATGAGCAGTTCTTC. Translation: CASSRDRGYEQFF. The V and J genes are TRBV7-9 and TRBJ2-1, with TRBD1 matching 10 bases. Germline trimming cut 5 bases from V and 8 bases from J; bases unmatched to any gene: 3. The CDR3 runs to 13 residues. Germline CDR1 is SEHNR and CDR2 is FQNEAQ (reference sequence).

This chain connects TRBV27 to TRBJ2-7, with 7 bases that match TRBD1. V lost 7 bases and J lost 4; bases outside the gene matches: 4. Germline CDR1 reads MNHEY; CDR2 reads SMNVEV (reference sequence). The CDR3 contains 12 residues. CDR3 nucleotide sequence: TGTGCCAGCAAGGGGGCGGATTACGAGCAGTACTTC. Encoded protein: CASKGADYEQYF.

This sequence joins TRBV27 and TRBJ2-1; TRBD2 agrees at 7 bases. The CDR3 runs 16 residues. Germline V gene sequence: CDR1 MNHEY, CDR2 SMNVEV (reference sequence). V shed 5 bases, J shed 8 bases, and the junction held 15 bases outside the gene matches. CDR3 loop: CASSQDPWTSLYEQFF. The CDR3 region has the DNA TGTGCCAGCAGTCAAGACCCCTGGACTAGTTTGTATGAGCAGTTCTTC.

The rearrangement links TRBV30 to TRBJ1-2; D not certain. This CDR3 region has 11 residues. Germline-derived CDR1 and CDR2 are GTSNPN and SVGIG (reference sequence). Trimming left V 8 bases short and J 3 bases short, with 10 bases between. The CDR3 nucleotides are TGTGCCGCCCTAGTGTACTATGGCTACACCTTC. Encoded protein: CAALVYYGYTF.

This clone turned up a few times. The chain combines TRBV6-5 with TRBJ1-1, with 7 bases matching TRBD1. V was pared by 10 bases and J by 6 bases, with 14 bases of the junction left unmatched. This CDR3 is built from 14 residues. Germline V lookup: CDR1 MNHEY, CDR2 SVGAGI. The CDR3: CATNEPGQKPEAFF. The CDR3 nucleotides are TGTGCCACCAATGAACCGGGACAGAAGCCTGAAGCTTTCTTT.

The gene calls are TRBV16 and TRBJ1-6; 7 bases match TRBD1. CDR3 size: 15 residues. After removal of 2 bases from V and 10 bases from J, the junction contained 8 bases not matched to a gene. Germline-derived CDR1 and CDR2 are KGHSY and FQNENV. The CDR3 protein is CASSQEGQGDSPLHF. The CDR3 DNA is TGTGCCAGCAGCCAAGAGGGTCAGGGGGACTCACCCCTCCACTTT.

This chain uses TRBV5-1 with TRBJ2-1; D not certain. CDR1 is SGHRS, CDR2 YFSETQ, per germline. V was cut by 3 bases and J by 0 bases, with 13 bases left in between. The CDR3 loop spans 16 amino acids. CDR3 in DNA: TGCGCCAGCAGCTCCCGACTTACGAGCTCCTACAATGAGCAGTTCTTC. Protein sequence: CASSSRLTSSYNEQFF.

The V call is TRBV27, the J call TRBJ1-1, with D hard to call. V was shortened by 11 bases and J by 1 base, with 14 bases between the two germline ends. The CDR3 extends over 13 amino acids. The germline V gene has CDR1 MNHEY and CDR2 SMNVEV (reference sequence). In DNA, the CDR3 is TGTGCCCCCCCGGGGAGGGAGAACACTGAAGCTTTCTTT. Residues: CAPPGRENTEAFF.

The CDR3 protein is CASSYADGNYEQYF. DNA for the CDR3: TGTGCCAGCAGTTACGCGGACGGGAACTACGAGCAGTACTTC. V and J are TRBV6-5 and TRBJ2-5; TRBD2 is a possible D gene (5 bases). The DNA end is a closer match to TRBJ2-7, so the J assignment may be wrong. This CDR3 comprises 14 residues. Per germline, CDR1 MNHEY and CDR2 SVGAGI.

V gene TRBV7-2 combines with J gene TRBJ1-3; no reliable D call. V was trimmed by 1 base and J by 0 bases, leaving 7 bases between them. This CDR3 region has 15 residues. In germline, CDR1 is SGHTA, CDR2 FQGNSA. Written as DNA, the CDR3 is TGTGCCAGCAGCTTAGACGGTAACTCTGGAAACACCATATATTTT. Translation gives CASSLDGNSGNTIYF.

The chain recombines TRBV6-6 with TRBJ2-1; 10 bases match TRBD2. This CDR3 comprises 15 residues. Trimming cost V 10 bases and J 4 bases; bases outside gene matches: 10. Germline CDR1 reads MNHNY; CDR2 reads SVGAGI (reference sequence). This CDR3 reads CATLSSGGAYNEQFF. The DNA for the CDR3 is TGTGCCACCCTGTCAAGCGGGGGGGCTTACAATGAGCAGTTCTTC.

This clone was observed a handful of times. The CDR3 sequence is CASRAGSGNTIYF. The CDR3 coding sequence is TGTGCCAGCAGGGCGGGGTCTGGAAACACCATATATTTT. This chain uses TRBV7-2 with TRBJ1-3; D not resolved. This CDR3 is built from 13 residues. V was pared by 6 bases and J by 1 base, with 7 bases between. Germline loops: CDR1 SGHTA, CDR2 FQGNSA.

This chain links TRBV4-1 with TRBJ2-5; unclear D gene. Trimming took 1 base from V and 0 from J, leaving 12 bases between them. The CDR3 totals 16 residues. Germline values: CDR1 MGHRA, CDR2 YSYEKL. The CDR3 is CASSQAWRVDQETQYF. CDR3 bases: TGCGCCAGCAGCCAAGCGTGGAGAGTAGACCAAGAGACCCAGTACTTC.

The chain links TRBV5-1 to TRBJ2-5; D is ambiguous. V lost 4 bases to trimming and J lost 1 base, with 11 bases between them. This CDR3 has 14 amino acids. Germline V lookup: CDR1 SGHRS, CDR2 YFSETQ. This chain's CDR3 is CASSQSWLQETQYF. The CDR3 region has the DNA TGCGCCAGCAGCCAATCTTGGCTCCAAGAGACCCAGTACTTC.

The CDR3 region is CASSVGGQTNSPLHF. The DNA of the CDR3 is TGTGCCAGCAGCGTAGGGGGACAGACAAATTCACCCCTCCACTTT. This chain uses TRBV9 with TRBJ1-6, with TRBD1 matching over 7 bases. The junction had 4 bases not matched to a gene; V was cut back by 0 bases and J by 7 bases. The CDR3 spans 15 residues. The germline gives CDR1 SGDLS, CDR2 YYNGEE.

The chain's CDR3 is CASGDRAYNEQFF. The CDR3 region has the DNA TGTGCCAGTGGGGACAGGGCTTACAATGAGCAGTTCTTC. The rearrangement links TRBV2 to TRBJ2-1, with 9 bases aligning to TRBD1. CDR1 and CDR2 (germline): SNHLY, FYNNEI. The CDR3 spans 13 residues. V lost 9 bases and J lost 4; bases outside the gene matches: 4.

The chain has TRBV7-8 and TRBJ2-7, with TRBD2 as a possible D gene (6 bases). The CDR3 has 16 amino acids. V lost 0 bases to trimming and J lost 5 bases, with 17 bases between them. Germline V lookup: CDR1 SGHVS, CDR2 FQNEAQ. The CDR3 spells CASSLAVLAALDEQYF. CDR3 DNA sequence: TGTGCCAGCAGCTTAGCGGTTTTAGCGGCCCTCGACGAGCAGTACTTC.

A single count supports this clone. The same CDR3 can be traced to other DNA sequences in this sample. The rearrangement uses TRBV2 and TRBJ2-7, with 10 bases matching TRBD1. CDR1 SNHLY and CDR2 FYNNEI come from the germline V gene. The J segment lost 3 bases and the V segment lost 9 bases, leaving 11 bases of the junction unmatched. This CDR3 is built from 15 residues. The CDR3 sequence: CASSGRDRGGYEQYF. CDR3 sequence (DNA): TGTGCCAGTAGCGGCCGGGACAGGGGTGGCTACGAGCAGTACTTC.

The J gene is TRBJ1-4, the V gene TRBV5-1; D possibly corresponds to TRBD1 (5 bases). Trimming left V 2 bases short and J 2 bases short, with 13 bases between. From germline, CDR1 is SGHRS and CDR2 YFSETQ. The CDR3 contains 16 residues. CDR3 nucleotides: TGCGCCAGCAGCTTTGAGGTCCCAGGGACTAATGAAAAACTGTTTTTT. Its translation: CASSFEVPGTNEKLFF.

V gene TRBV7-6 combines with J gene TRBJ2-3; 14 nucleotides line up with TRBD2. V was pared by 4 bases and J by 4 bases, with 4 bases of the junction left unmatched. The CDR3 covers 16 residues. Germline V gives CDR1 SGHVS, CDR2 FNYEAQ. The CDR3 spells CASSSPTSGGADTQYF. For the CDR3, the DNA is TGTGCCAGCAGCTCACCGACTAGCGGGGGGGCAGATACGCAGTATTTT.

V is TRBV4-1 and J is TRBJ2-1, with TRBD2 matching 7 bases. The CDR3 extends over 15 amino acids. Germline values: CDR1 MGHRA, CDR2 YSYEKL. The V segment lost 7 bases and the J segment 0 bases; nucleotides outside the gene matches: 6. The CDR3 reads CASTLAENSYNEQFF. The CDR3 coding sequence is TGCGCCAGCACGCTAGCGGAGAACTCCTACAATGAGCAGTTCTTC.

This clone was found once. The CDR3 nucleotides are TGTGCCAGCTCACCGGCTAGCGGGGGCCCGTACCAAGAGACCCAGTACTTC. This gives the protein CASSPASGGPYQETQYF. The rearrangement uses TRBV18 and TRBJ2-5; 10 positions agree with TRBD2. The CDR3 is 17 amino acids. CDR1 KGHSH and CDR2 LQKENI come from the germline V gene. V dropped 3 bases and J dropped 0; count of bases not matched to a gene: 7.

This CDR3 reads CASSAVGGGRTEAFF. CDR3 bases: TGTGCCAGCAGCGCAGTCGGCGGGGGGCGGACTGAAGCTTTCTTT. The gene calls are TRBV7-2 and TRBJ1-1, with D possibly being TRBD1 (6 bases). V dropped 5 bases and J dropped 5 bases, with 18 bases sitting between them. This CDR3 contains 15 residues. The germline gives CDR1 SGHTA, CDR2 FQGNSA. Variable domain in full (rest from reference TRBV7-2 and TRBJ1-1): GAGVSQSPSNKVTEKGKDVELRCDPISGHTALYWYRQSLGQGLEFLIYFQGNSAPDKSGLPSDRFSAERTGGSVSTLTIQRTQQEDSAVYLCASSAVGGGRTEAFFGQGTRLTVV.

The chain links TRBV4-1 to TRBJ2-7; D gene unclear. The V end was cut by 0 bases, the J end by 4 bases, with 10 bases between. The germline V gene has CDR1 MGHRA and CDR2 YSYEKL. The CDR3 loop spans 14 amino acids. The DNA of the CDR3 is TGCGCCAGCAGCCAAGATACAGCAGCTTACGAGCAGTACTTC. Its translation is CASSQDTAAYEQYF.

V gene TRBV7-9 combines with J gene TRBJ2-7; TRBD1 is a possible D gene (5 bases). V dropped 1 base and J dropped 1 base, with 11 bases sitting between them. The CDR3 covers 15 residues. Per the germline V gene, CDR1 is SEHNR and CDR2 is FQNEAQ (reference sequence). The CDR3 DNA reads as TGTGCCAGCAGCTTAGGGATGACAGCTTCCTACGAGCAGTACTTC. Protein: CASSLGMTASYEQYF.

With regard to this clone: Distinct nucleotide sequences in the sample also encode this CDR3. The rearrangement joins TRBV2 to TRBJ2-7; D is unclear. Germline V gives CDR1 SNHLY, CDR2 FYNNEI. This CDR3 spans 11 amino acids. The CDR3 coding sequence is TGTAAGAAGAAGGCGGCATACGAGCAGTACTTC. It yields the protein CKKKAAYEQYF.

The sample holds a few counts of this clone. At one boundary the junction diverges from the germline segment, which might be a read error. J is TRBJ2-5 and V is TRBV7-9; D ambiguous. The CDR3 extends over 11 amino acids. CDR1 and CDR2 (germline): SEHNR, FQNEAQ (reference sequence). CDR3 coding DNA: TGTTCCAGCAGCACTTCAGAGACCCAGTACTTC. As protein: CSSSTSETQYF. Supplemented by reference TRBV7-9 and TRBJ2-5, the full variable domain reads DTGVSQNPRHKITKRGQNVTFRCDPISEHNRLYWYRQTLGQGPEFLTYFQNEAQLEKSRLLSDRFSAERPKGSFSTLEIQRTEQGDSAMYLCSSSTSETQYFGPGTRLLVL.